The 10 T cell receptor beta chains reported below all come from one sample, sequenced in a study of T cell changes during pregnancy in multiple sclerosis. Profiling relied on immunoSEQ multiplex PCR, and the TCRdb table lists in-frame clones only, not all of them. The repertoire has under 60,000 clones, 92% of them found once; the top ten carry 0.2% to 0.3%. The sequencing used CD4+ T cells from peripheral blood mononuclear cells, collected in the third trimester of pregnancy. These receptors all come from a female donor with multiple sclerosis, enrolled in a pregnancy study.

The chain recombines TRBV30 with TRBJ1-3, with 8 bases that match TRBD1. The germline V gene encodes CDR1 GTSNPN and CDR2 SVGIG (reference sequence). The CDR3 totals 15 residues. The V segment lost 3 bases and the J segment 4 bases; nucleotides outside the gene matches: 8. The CDR3, as DNA: TGTGCCTGGAGCCTCGGCAGGGGGCACGGAAACACCATATATTTT. It encodes CAWSLGRGHGNTIYF.

The chain joins TRBV5-8 to TRBJ1-2, with 9 positions matching TRBD1. This CDR3 region has 16 residues. The germline CDR1 and CDR2 sequences are SGHTS and YDEGEE. V shed 4 bases and J 2 bases; nucleotides not matched to a gene: 9. CDR3 sequence: CASSTAPGQGNYGYTF. The CDR3 region has the DNA TGTGCCAGCAGCACCGCTCCGGGACAGGGAAACTATGGCTACACCTTC. Together with reference TRBV5-8 and TRBJ1-2, the CDR3 gives the full variable domain: EAGVTQSPTHLIKTRGQQATLRCSPISGHTSVYWYQQALGLGLQFLLWYDEGEERNRGNFPPRFSGRQFPNYSSELNVNALELEDSALYLCASSTAPGQGNYGYTFGSGTRLTVV.

Notes on this clone: The junction does not match germline at one end; this may be a read error. This chain connects TRBV27 to TRBJ2-7; a weak D match, TRBD2 (8 bases). Germline V gene data show CDR1 as MNHEY and CDR2 as SMNVEV (reference sequence). The CDR3 has 14 residues. Written as DNA, the CDR3 is TGTGCCAGCAGTTATCGGGGGGGGACAGCCCAAACGAACTTC. Protein: CASSYRGGTAQTNF.

The J gene is TRBJ2-7, the V gene TRBV2; TRBD1 might be the D (6 bases). V was clipped by 1 base and J by 0 bases, with 10 bases between them. Germline V gene lookup returns CDR1 SNHLY and CDR2 FYNNEI. The CDR3 is made up of 15 amino acids. CDR3 nucleotide sequence: TGTGCCAGCAGTGAAGTCGACAGGAACTCCTACGAGCAGTACTTC. Amino acid sequence: CASSEVDRNSYEQYF.

About this clone: A read error may produce the germline difference seen at one junction end. The chain uses TRBV6-6 and TRBJ1-1; 7 positions match TRBD1. Germline CDR1 is MNHNY and CDR2 is SVGAGI (reference sequence). The CDR3 is made up of 13 amino acids. DNA of the CDR3: TGTGCCAGCAGTTTCCGGGACAGTCATGAAACTTTCTTT. Translation: CASSFRDSHETFF.

The V and J genes are TRBV10-3 and TRBJ2-5, with a weak D call TRBD1 (6 bases). The V and J ends lost 4 bases and 2 bases respectively, with 8 bases between them. The CDR3 sequence is 13 residues long. The germline CDR1 and CDR2 sequences are ENHRY and SYGVKD. The CDR3 reads CAISGTGQETQYF. CDR3 nucleotide sequence: TGTGCCATCAGTGGTACAGGGCAAGAGACCCAGTACTTC.

This chain connects TRBV18 to TRBJ1-1; 9 positions match TRBD1. Germline V gene lookup returns CDR1 KGHSH and CDR2 LQKENI. With V trimmed by 4 bases and J by 6 bases, 9 bases remained unmatched. The CDR3 loop spans 15 amino acids. The CDR3, as DNA: TGTGCCAGCTCACTTTTGGACAGGGGCTCAGCTGAAGCTTTCTTT. The encoded protein is CASSLLDRGSAEAFF.

The genes are TRBV6-1 and TRBJ1-3; D is unclear. Germline lookup yields CDR1 MNHNS and CDR2 SASEGT. The CDR3 contains 12 residues. The CDR3 protein is CGCQNSGNTIYF. The CDR3 DNA sequence: TGTGGATGTCAGAACTCTGGAAACACCATATATTTT.

The genes are TRBV19 and TRBJ2-1, with 12 bases that match TRBD2. CDR3 length: 18 residues. V lost 5 bases, J lost 3 bases, and 11 bases stayed unmatched. The germline CDR1 and CDR2 sequences are LNHDA and SQIVND (reference sequence). The CDR3, as DNA: TGTGCCAGTAGTCCGACTAGCGGGGGCGGGGGAGGCTACAATGAGCAGTTCTTC. This encodes CASSPTSGGGGGYNEQFF. Supplemented by reference TRBV19 and TRBJ2-1, the full variable domain reads DGGITQSPKYLFRKEGQNVTLSCEQNLNHDAMYWYRQDPGQGLRLIYYSQIVNDFQKGDIAEGYSVSREKKESFPLTVTSAQKNPTAFYLCASSPTSGGGGGYNEQFFGPGTRLTVL.

This clone was counted once. CDR3 DNA sequence: TGTGCCAGCAGTTGGTTAGCGGGTGCTAGCACAGATACGCAGTATTTT. Its translation: CASSWLAGASTDTQYF. The V call is TRBV27, the J call TRBJ2-3; 7 nucleotides align to TRBD2. This CDR3 spans 16 amino acids. The junction had 7 bases not matched to a gene; V was cut back by 4 bases and J by 0 bases. CDR1 and CDR2 from the germline V gene are MNHEY and SMNVEV (reference sequence).